This T cell receptor (beta chain) appears in the sequencing data of a study of T cell responses to AZD1222 COVID-19 vaccine. Study-level background: Analysis merged second doses at about 4 or about 12 weeks. Study outcomes and limitations: The repertoires were collected only after the peak T cell response. There were mostly white British donors and more females than males, and clonal diversity was possibly underestimated. Reports say nearly half of spike-specific TCRs go after unmutated variant regions.

Generated by immunoSEQ multiplex PCR, the TCRdb table keeps only in-frame clones and is missing some. Among some 180,000 clones, about 91% were seen once, and the ten largest hold 0.49%. The CDR3 is 13 amino acids. Germline-derived CDR1 and CDR2 are SGHAT and FQNNGV. V was pared by 5 bases and J by 3 bases, with 10 bases between. This clone was detected once. Its target is not known. This clonotype was sampled from an adult in good health. This chain uses TRBV11-2 with TRBJ1-2, with D hard to call. The material was peripheral blood, obtained on day 0 of AZD1222 vaccination. CDR3 region: CASSPSLDYGYTF. Written as DNA, the CDR3 is TGTGCCAGCAGCCCCAGTTTGGACTATGGCTACACCTTC.